This T cell receptor beta chain was sequenced during a study of T cells in Graves' hyperthyroidism and ophthalmopathy. V shed 8 bases and J 1 base; nucleotides not matched to a gene: 10. Germline CDR1 and CDR2: SQVTM and ANQGSEA. The CDR3 totals 14 residues. Amplification targeted TCR beta CDR3 regions from RNA transcripts. The TCR CDR3 was amplified in a first-round RT-PCR using the HTBI primer set. MiXCR, applied by TCRdb to the multiplex PCR reads, yields one record per CDR3 protein. The sample consists of hundreds of thousands of distinct CDR3 sequences, 38% of them appearing once. The source is a man younger than 35 with Graves' hyperthyroidism. Sequenced: blood. The V gene is TRBV29-1, the J gene TRBJ1-1; TRBD1 agrees at 7 bases. The CDR3 spells CSTEGARGNTEAFF. CDR3 nucleotides: TGCAGCACCGAGGGGGCGAGGGGGAACACTGAAGCTTTCTTT.